This T cell receptor beta chain was sequenced in a study of blood T cell repertoires in COVID-19 (dated by TCRdb to the early 2020s). Turning to the overall study: Samples from collaborators originated in the United States, Italy and Spain and spanned both the acute and convalescent phases of COVID-19. Samples were obtained from the ongoing ImmuneRACE study (first 160 participants) and from over a thousand subjects provided by 6 global collaborators. The repertoires were released in a freely available public database intended as a resource for research on the immune response to SARS-CoV-2. Sample metadata almost always included a de-identified subject ID, COVID-19 status, age in years and sex. The prospective study material was composed of cDNA or gDNA derived from T cells, B-cell-depleted T cells, or PBMCs. HLA class I and class II types, where available, came from metadata supplied by the sample provider rather than from assay-based typing. Deeply sampled blood TCRbeta repertoires from subjects exposed to, actively infected with, or recovered from COVID-19 were included in the dataset. Beyond this particular receptor, the publication reports: How much clinical and demographic metadata was included differed by source and by participant, and the metadata was provided uncurated.

This clone was detected only once. There is no known antigen for this receptor. No much larger clone is present one base from it, and per-base qualities are unavailable. TCRbeta CDR3 regions were amplified from genomic DNA using the immunoSEQ Assay, a bias-controlled multiplex PCR. The source study handled its data this way. Nucleated cell counts per sample were estimated from amplification of reference gene primers within the assay. To quantify the absolute abundance of each unique TCRbeta CDR3 rearrangement, sequence reads were collapsed and filtered. For each sample, productive Simpson clonality was calculated as the square root of Simpson's diversity index across productive rearrangements. Entries here come from immuneACCESS through TCRdb and include only in-frame sequences with V and J called. Some clones fail to appear in such tables; in the studies checked, an unresolved V gene covers under half of the shortfall, and the cause of the remainder is unknown. D and trimming come from the DNA, and the V and J calls and clone size come from that table. A total of roughly 200,000 clones appear in this sample, about 90% of them only once. 0.62% of the sample goes to the ten largest clones.

The collaborating institutions used their own protocols to collect whole blood in K2EDTA tubes. For TCRbeta analysis, collaborator samples were shipped as frozen whole blood, as isolated PBMCs, or as DNA extracted from either sample type. CDR1 and CDR2 are read off the germline V gene as SGDLS and YYNGEE. The germline ends are 9 bases apart after V is trimmed by 2 bases and J by 2 bases. The CDR3 numbers 14 residues from cysteine through phenylalanine. The DNA shown is the 42-base CDR3, in frame from base 1. This chain joins TRBV9 to TRBJ2-3, with the D gene uncertain. The receptor comes from a man between 45 and 60 years old with acute or convalescent COVID-19. Sequencing was carried out using peripheral blood. The CDR3 corresponds to CASSVQASTDTQYF. The bases read TGTGCCAGCAGCGTGCAGGCTTCCACAGATACGCAGTATTTT. Supplemented by the reference TRBV9 and TRBJ2-3 proteins around the CDR3, the complete variable domain is DSGVTQTPKHLITATGQRVTLRCSPRSGDLSVYWYQQSLDQGLQFLIQYYNGEERAKGNILERFSAQQFPDLHSELNLSSLELGDSALYFCASSVQASTDTQYFGPGTRLTVL.